This record looks at one TCR beta chain sequence and its context. The antigen remains undetermined. Researchers amplified the TCR beta CDR3 regions from RNA transcripts. The TCR CDR3 was amplified in a first-round RT-PCR using the HTBI primer set. TCRdb recomputed calls from the multiplex PCR reads with MiXCR, one row per CDR3 protein. The table records about 560,000 distinct CDR3 sequences, 16% of them present only once. This CDR3 contains 14 residues. Germline V gene data show CDR1 as LGHNA and CDR2 as YNFKEQ. Trimming removed 8 bases from V and 1 base from J; junction bases left unmatched: 6. This entry comes from a study of T cells in Graves' hyperthyroidism and ophthalmopathy. The study's findings and limits: In simple terms, a model built on 13 V-J features told ophthalmopathy apart from stable hyperthyroidism.

Specimen: blood. This rearrangement joins TRBV4-2 to TRBJ2-7; 9 bases line up with TRBD1. This sequence was found in a woman aged 18-35 years with Graves' hyperthyroidism. The chain's CDR3 is CASAAGTGSYEQYF. The CDR3, as DNA: TGTGCCAGCGCCGCCGGGACAGGGTCCTACGAGCAGTACTTC.